This TCR beta chain was recovered during a study of early T cells in non-severe SARS-CoV-2 infection. Study background: The input, bulk RNA from unsorted whole blood, was sequenced, and chains were unpaired. Regarding the study as a whole: VDJdb matches were skewed toward anti-spike CD8 T cell responses.

The table lists this clonotype with many counts. The antigen remains undetermined. This CDR3 spans 17 amino acids. The ends were cut back, 3 bases at V and 3 bases at J, with 22 bases in the middle. Germline CDR1 SGHRS, CDR2 YFSETQ. One entry per CDR3 protein, called by TCRdb with MiXCR from the 5' RACE reads. Of about 80,000 distinct CDR3 sequences in the sample, approximately 9.1% were seen once. The sample consisted of whole blood. J is TRBJ2-7 and V is TRBV5-1, with D perhaps TRBD1 or TRBD2 (5 bases each). The TCR originated in an adult who was a healthcare worker with PCR-confirmed SARS-CoV-2 infection or an uninfected control (not recorded which). The CDR3 loop is CASSYSGRDPIRYEQYF. CDR3 nucleotide sequence: TGCGCCAGCAGCTACTCCGGCCGGGACCCCATCCGCTACGAGCAGTACTTC.